This T cell receptor beta chain appears in the sequencing data of a study of T cell repertoires in aging, cancer and after chemotherapy. Study outcomes and limitations: In each cancer cohort, median generation probability increased across chemotherapy, suggesting thymic output rebounded.

V shed 2 bases and J shed 4 bases, with 18 bases lying between them. Germline assignment: CDR1 KGHSH and CDR2 LQKENI. The CDR3 extends over 17 amino acids. Peripheral blood genomic DNA, not sorted cells or RNA, was the template. On this clonotype itself: Its cognate antigen is unknown.

A mixed TRB-A/B primer pool amplified rearranged TRB by multiplex touch-down PCR. In TCRdb, the multiplex PCR reads were re-called with MiXCR into one record per CDR3 protein. The sample has about 4,000 distinct CDR3 sequences, around a quarter seen once. This rearrangement joins TRBV18 to TRBJ1-5, with D possibly being TRBD1 (6 bases). The sample comprised blood. This receptor was obtained from a human donor in good health. The donor label of this sample is uncertain. CDR3 nucleotide sequence: TGTGCCAGCTCACCAGGTTTGGGGGACCAGGGGAATCAGCCCCAGCATTTT. This encodes CASSPGLGDQGNQPQHF.